This T cell receptor beta chain was identified during a study of blood T cell repertoires in COVID-19. Whole-study context: Samples representing acute and convalescent COVID-19 were sourced from the United States, Italy and Spain. In each case, the material was cDNA or gDNA derived from T cells, B-cell-depleted T cells, or PBMCs.

Authors' analysis steps: Estimates of nucleated cell counts were drawn from the amplification of reference gene primers. The assay was immunoSEQ multiplex PCR, and TCRdb's table has in-frame clones only and misses some. V, J and clone size derive from that table, while D and trimming were established from the DNA sequence. Of roughly 80,000 clones listed, 90% to 95% are singletons. V was pared by 7 bases and J by 4 bases, with 14 bases of the junction left unmatched. CDR1 and CDR2 from the germline V gene are MDHEN and SYDVKM. The CDR3 covers 16 residues. The chain recombines TRBV28 with TRBJ2-5, with TRBD2 identical over 8 bases. Sequencing input: peripheral blood. The sequence came from a man aged 55 to 70 with acute or convalescent COVID-19. Here the CDR3 DNA reads TGTGCCAGCATTTCTCCAGCGGGAGCATTAGGAGAGACCCAGTACTTC. Translated, it gives CASISPAGALGETQYF.